Sequencing of this T cell receptor (beta chain) was carried out in a study of spatial heterogeneity in lung cancer. Study-level points and caveats: For expanded intratumoral alpha and beta TCRs, counts tracked tumor mutation counts. The numbers of ubiquitous and regional expanded TCRs correlated with ubiquitous and regional nonsynonymous mutations, respectively.

Using its own MiXCR run on the 5' RACE reads, TCRdb lists one record per CDR3 protein. The sample holds about 5,300 distinct CDR3 sequences, 6% to 8.5% seen once. Time point here: sample taken at primary tumor resection. The sequenced material consisted of unsorted whole RNA from tumor, nontumor lung or frozen PBMC. Regarding this clonotype: Its antigen is undetermined.

Germline CDR1 and CDR2: MDHEN and SYDVKM. This CDR3 has 11 amino acids. With 10 bases clipped from V and 3 bases from J, the junction kept 3 bases outside the gene matches. The source material was lung tumor tissue, sampled at surgery. The V gene is TRBV28, the J gene TRBJ2-7; 7 bases are a match to TRBD1. This TCR came from a male donor with early-stage non-small cell lung cancer. The CDR3 bases are TGTGCCATCCGACAGGGCTACGAGCAGTACTTC. It yields the protein CAIRQGYEQYF.